These 32 T cell receptor beta chains originate from one sample sequenced in a study of shared clonotypes between healthy human individuals. The table came from immunoSEQ multiplex PCR; TCRdb's copy has only in-frame clones and leaves some out. This table holds about 2.1 million clones, roughly 95% found once. Naive CD8 isolation took CD45RO-negative cells positively selected for CCR7 and excluded terminally differentiated effector memory CD45RA+ cells. The sample was naive CD8+ T cells from PBMCs. These receptors all come from a man aged 18 to 30 in good health. Some clones in this sample may be carry-over from other donors' samples.

The V gene is TRBV5-8, the J gene TRBJ2-7; D is possibly TRBD1 or TRBD2 (5 bases each). The germline gives CDR1 SGHTS, CDR2 YDEGEE. The length of the CDR3 is 14 residues. Trimming cost V 4 bases and J 2 bases, with 13 bases left between them. The CDR3 region is CASSLRGVPYEQYF. The CDR3 DNA reads as TGTGCCAGCAGCCTTAGGGGAGTTCCCTACGAGCAGTACTTC.

The V call is TRBV19, the J call TRBJ1-5; weak D call: TRBD1 (5 bases). Germline values: CDR1 LNHDA, CDR2 SQIVND (reference sequence). The CDR3 totals 15 residues. V lost 4 bases, J lost 1 base, and 11 bases lay in between. The CDR3 nucleotides are TGTGCCAGTAGTAGGGTGGGACTGAGCAATCAGCCCCAGCATTTT. As protein: CASSRVGLSNQPQHF.

This sequence joins TRBV6-5 and TRBJ2-2; D call uncertain. Deletions cut 4 bases from V and 3 bases from J, with 15 bases between. Germline CDR1 is MNHEY and CDR2 is SVGAGI. The CDR3 is made up of 16 amino acids. The CDR3 DNA follows: TGTGCCAGCAGTTCAGTTTACGGGCTATACACCGGGGAGCTGTTTTTT. It encodes CASSSVYGLYTGELFF.

V gene TRBV5-6 combines with J gene TRBJ2-3; D remains unclear. This CDR3 has 11 residues. Germline V lookup: CDR1 SGHDT, CDR2 YYEEEE. Trimming shortened V by 4 bases and J by 6 bases, and 6 bases separated the two germline ends. The CDR3 loop reads CASSMSDTQYF. The CDR3 bases are TGTGCCAGCAGCATGTCTGATACGCAGTATTTT.

This chain links TRBV2 with TRBJ2-7; a weak D match, TRBD2 (5 bases). The germline gives CDR1 SNHLY, CDR2 FYNNEI. CDR3 length: 15 amino acids. Trimming left V 1 base short and J 0 bases short, with 10 bases between. CDR3 sequence: CASSEEDFSSYEQYF. DNA of the CDR3: TGTGCCAGCAGTGAAGAGGACTTCTCCTCCTACGAGCAGTACTTC.

The chain joins TRBV10-3 to TRBJ2-7; D not certain. The germline gives CDR1 ENHRY, CDR2 SYGVKD. The CDR3 extends over 16 amino acids. V lost 3 bases to trimming and J lost 2 bases, with 17 bases between them. CDR3 protein: CAISETDSPIPYEQYF. CDR3 in DNA: TGTGCCATCAGTGAAACCGACTCCCCAATACCCTACGAGCAGTACTTC.

The chain combines TRBV29-1 with TRBJ2-1, with TRBD1 matching over 7 bases. After removal of 0 bases from V and 0 bases from J, the junction contained 5 bases not matched to a gene. There are 16 residues in the CDR3. The germline gives CDR1 SQVTM, CDR2 ANQGSEA. The CDR3 reads CSVEDEGTASYNEQFF. The CDR3 DNA reads as TGCAGCGTTGAAGATGAGGGGACAGCCTCCTACAATGAGCAGTTCTTC.

V is TRBV10-2 and J is TRBJ2-3; D is possibly TRBD2 (6 bases). The CDR3 loop spans 15 amino acids. CDR1 is WSHSY and CDR2 is SAAADI in the germline V gene. Trimming left V 6 bases short and J 1 base short, with 14 bases between. CDR3 nucleotide sequence: TGCGCCAGCAGGCCGGGACTTCTACGCACAGATACGCAGTATTTT. Amino acids: CASRPGLLRTDTQYF.

The chain carries TRBV13 and TRBJ2-7; possibly TRBD2 for D (6 bases). The CDR3 runs 14 residues. Germline V gene data show CDR1 as PRHDT and CDR2 as FYEKMQ (reference sequence). V was shortened by 5 bases and J by 0 bases, with 11 bases between the two germline ends. Here the CDR3 reads CASSAEGSSYEQYF. The CDR3 DNA sequence: TGTGCCAGCAGCGCGGAGGGGAGCTCCTACGAGCAGTACTTC.

The chain is built from TRBV14 and TRBJ2-7; the match to TRBD1 covers 9 bases. Germline CDR1 reads SGHDN; CDR2 reads FVKESK. The CDR3 sequence is 14 residues long. Germline trimming cut 3 bases from V and 3 bases from J; bases unmatched to any gene: 3. The CDR3 DNA follows: TGTGCCAGCAGCCAGGGGGACAGGGTCTACGAGCAGTACTTC. Residues: CASSQGDRVYEQYF.

The V and J genes are TRBV30 and TRBJ2-3; unclear D gene. This CDR3 region has 12 residues. The germline CDR1 and CDR2 sequences are GTSNPN and SVGIG (reference sequence). V lost 5 bases to trimming and J lost 11 bases, with 17 bases between them. CDR3: CAWSLGPGGQYF. In DNA, the CDR3 is TGTGCCTGGTCCCTCGGCCCGGGCGGGCAGTATTTT.

The chain links TRBV27 to TRBJ2-7; 9 bases agree with TRBD1. The CDR3 has 18 residues. The V gene's germline CDR1 is MNHEY and CDR2 SMNVEV (reference sequence). After removal of 3 bases from V and 4 bases from J, the junction contained 16 bases not matched to a gene. The CDR3 bases are TGTGCCAGCAGTTTTAGGAGACAGGGGGGAAAAGGACGATACGAGCAGTACTTC. It codes for CASSFRRQGGKGRYEQYF.

This sequence joins TRBV13 and TRBJ2-1; 8 bases match TRBD2. The CDR3 loop spans 15 amino acids. Germline-derived CDR1 and CDR2 are PRHDT and FYEKMQ (reference sequence). The V segment lost 0 bases and the J segment 7 bases; nucleotides outside the gene matches: 5. The CDR3 reads CASSLGPGGGNEQFF. In DNA form, the CDR3 reads TGTGCCAGCAGCTTAGGCCCCGGCGGGGGGAATGAGCAGTTCTTC. Combining the CDR3 with reference TRBV13 and TRBJ2-1 gives the whole variable domain AAGVIQSPRHLIKEKRETATLKCYPIPRHDTVYWYQQGPGQDPQFLISFYEKMQSDKGSIPDRFSAQQFSDYHSELNMSSLELGDSALYFCASSLGPGGGNEQFFGPGTRLTVL.

The chain joins TRBV9 to TRBJ2-1, with a weak D call TRBD2 (6 bases). The CDR3 consists of 14 residues. Trimming took 4 bases from V and 7 from J, leaving 15 bases between them. Per the germline V gene, CDR1 is SGDLS and CDR2 is YYNGEE. The CDR3 sequence is CASSPRDRENEQFF. The CDR3 nucleotides read TGTGCCAGCAGCCCTCGGGACCGGGAGAATGAGCAGTTCTTC. Looking up the rest from reference TRBV9 and TRBJ2-1 gives the full variable domain: DSGVTQTPKHLITATGQRVTLRCSPRSGDLSVYWYQQSLDQGLQFLIQYYNGEERAKGNILERFSAQQFPDLHSELNLSSLELGDSALYFCASSPRDRENEQFFGPGTRLTVL.

With respect to this clone: This likely comes from a read error, as the CDR3 has no conserved phenylalanine or tryptophan at its end. The limits of the CDR3 on the DNA are not certain, so only TCRdb's listed CDR3 is given. The chain is built from TRBV28 and TRBJ2-2; TRBD2 is the table's D call and was not checked against the DNA. The CDR3 is made up of 8 amino acids, end residues included. Germline assignment: CDR1 MDHEN and CDR2 SYDVKM. The CDR3 loop is CASSLTRN.

The sample holds one count of this clone. This chain joins TRBV6-1 and TRBJ1-1; D gene uncertain. Between the trimmed V and J ends, which lost 2 bases and 7 bases, there was a span of 8 bases. Germline CDR1 and CDR2: MNHNS and SASEGT. The CDR3 extends over 12 amino acids. The CDR3 region is CASSEYRYEAFF. The CDR3 nucleotides read TGTGCCAGCAGTGAATATCGTTATGAAGCTTTCTTT.

The rearrangement uses TRBV9 and TRBJ2-7, with D tentatively TRBD1 (7 bases). The CDR3 is 14 amino acids. From germline, CDR1 is SGDLS and CDR2 YYNGEE. Trimming pared 7 bases from V and 1 base from J, leaving 15 bases between. CDR3 DNA: TGTGCCAGCGGAGGGGGGACAGCTTCCTACGAGCAGTACTTC. It encodes CASGGGTASYEQYF.

The V and J genes are TRBV9 and TRBJ2-1, with D hard to call. In germline, CDR1 is SGDLS, CDR2 YYNGEE. V lost 3 bases, J lost 1 base, and 11 bases lay in between. The CDR3 runs 15 residues. This CDR3 is CASSGPSRSYNEQFF. The DNA for the CDR3 is TGTGCCAGCAGCGGCCCCTCTAGGTCCTACAATGAGCAGTTCTTC.

As regards this clone: The sample contains more than one DNA sequence encoding this CDR3. The chain has TRBV28 and TRBJ1-2, with D hard to call. The germline CDR1 and CDR2 sequences are MDHEN and SYDVKM. The V end lost 2 bases, the J end lost 3 bases, and 7 bases lay between the germline ends. The CDR3 extends over 13 amino acids. In DNA, the CDR3 is TGTGCCAGCAGTTTAGTGACGGACTATGGCTACACCTTC. Amino acids: CASSLVTDYGYTF.

The rearrangement joins TRBV6-6 to TRBJ2-7, with 10 bases that match TRBD1. The germline V gene has CDR1 MNHNY and CDR2 SVGAGI (reference sequence). This CDR3 comprises 16 residues. The J segment lost 2 bases and the V segment lost 6 bases, leaving 10 bases of the junction unmatched. Here the CDR3 DNA reads TGTGCCAGCAGCCCTGGGACAGGGGCGATAACCTACGAGCAGTACTTC. Translated, it gives CASSPGTGAITYEQYF.

V gene TRBV7-2 combines with J gene TRBJ2-2, with a weak D call TRBD2 (5 bases). CDR1 is SGHTA and CDR2 is FQGNSA in the germline V gene. The V end was cut by 5 bases, the J end by 4 bases, with 11 bases between. This CDR3 has 14 residues. In nucleotides, the CDR3 is TGTGCCAGCAGCCTCGTTGGGAGCACCGGGGAGCTGTTTTTT. Its protein product is CASSLVGSTGELFF. Based on the CDR3 plus reference TRBV7-2 and TRBJ2-2, the full variable domain is GAGVSQSPSNKVTEKGKDVELRCDPISGHTALYWYRQSLGQGLEFLIYFQGNSAPDKSGLPSDRFSAERTGGSVSTLTIQRTQQEDSAVYLCASSLVGSTGELFFGEGSRLTVL.

The chain combines TRBV9 with TRBJ2-7; D is possibly TRBD2 (7 bases). The CDR3 sequence is 16 residues long. Germline V gene sequence: CDR1 SGDLS, CDR2 YYNGEE. V lost 0 bases and J 3 bases, leaving 16 bases between the germline ends. The CDR3 DNA is TGTGCCAGCAGCGTAGGCCGGGGGGCTGCCTTCTACGAGCAGTACTTC. As protein: CASSVGRGAAFYEQYF.

The CDR3 DNA reads as TGCACCAGCAGCCAATTTAAGACAGGGAGCAACGAAAAACTGTTTTTT. It translates to CTSSQFKTGSNEKLFF. J is TRBJ1-4 and V is TRBV1; TRBD1 was called by the table and not checked on the DNA. TRBV1 is tagged as a pseudogene. The CDR3 totals 16 residues.

Remarks on this clone: The same CDR3 is also encoded by other DNA sequences in this sample. The V and J genes are TRBV15 and TRBJ2-7; D remains ambiguous. Germline V lookup: CDR1 LNHNV, CDR2 YYDKDF (reference sequence). Trimming took off 0 bases at V and 0 bases at J, with 6 bases between the two ends. The CDR3 has 14 amino acids. The CDR3 loop is CATSRDGSSYEQYF. The CDR3 nucleotides are TGTGCCACCAGCAGAGATGGAAGCTCCTACGAGCAGTACTTC.

The chain combines TRBV5-4 with TRBJ2-3; tentatively, D is TRBD1 or TRBD2 (5 bases each). Trimming cost V 1 base and J 2 bases, with 14 bases left between them. Per the germline V gene, CDR1 is SGHNT and CDR2 is YYREEE (reference sequence). The CDR3 runs to 16 residues. Here the CDR3 reads CASSLREGRVTDTQYF. In nucleotides, the CDR3 is TGTGCCAGCAGCTTGCGTGAGGGACGTGTCACAGATACGCAGTATTTT. The variable domain in full, with the rest retrieved from reference TRBV5-4 and TRBJ2-3, is ETGVTQSPTHLIKTRGQQVTLRCSSQSGHNTVSWYQQALGQGPQFIFQYYREEENGRGNFPPRFSGLQFPNYSSELNVNALELDDSALYLCASSLREGRVTDTQYFGPGTRLTVL.

The gene calls are TRBV7-3 and TRBJ1-1, with D tentatively TRBD1 (5 bases). The V end lost 0 bases, the J end lost 7 bases, and 15 bases lay between the germline ends. Germline CDR1 SGHTA, CDR2 FQGTGA. The CDR3 covers 15 residues. CDR3: CASSLTGSRGSEAFF. The CDR3 nucleotides read TGTGCCAGCAGCTTAACTGGTTCGCGGGGGAGTGAAGCTTTCTTT.

The chain uses TRBV9 and TRBJ2-1; no firm D call. The CDR3 runs to 13 residues. Trimming took 0 bases from V and 7 from J, leaving 8 bases between them. CDR1 and CDR2 from the germline V gene are SGDLS and YYNGEE. CDR3 residues: CASSVDGRNEQFF. For the CDR3, the DNA is TGTGCCAGCAGCGTAGACGGTCGGAATGAGCAGTTCTTC.

In DNA, the CDR3 is TGTGCCAGCAGCTTAGTGGCCTACAATGAGCAGTTCTTC. This encodes CASSLVAYNEQFF. The chain combines TRBV7-3 with TRBJ2-1; D is undetermined. Germline CDR1 SGHTA, CDR2 FQGTGA. CDR3 length equals 13 residues. V lost 2 bases and J 2 bases, leaving 4 bases between the germline ends.

This chain's CDR3 is CASSLRGRAYRDGYTF. DNA for the CDR3: TGTGCCAGCAGTTTACGGGGGCGGGCTTATAGGGATGGCTACACCTTC. The J gene is TRBJ1-2, the V gene TRBV28, with D tentatively TRBD1 (6 bases). In germline, CDR1 is MDHEN, CDR2 SYDVKM. The CDR3 consists of 16 residues. The V end was cut by 2 bases, the J end by 6 bases, with 19 bases between.

This clone was picked up a small number of times. The gene calls are TRBV19 and TRBJ1-1; D unclear. CDR1 is LNHDA and CDR2 is SQIVND in the germline V gene (reference sequence). The CDR3 runs to 13 residues. V shed 11 bases and J shed 6 bases, with 19 bases lying between them. Here the CDR3 DNA reads TGTGCCGCCCGGACGCGAGGAAGGTCTGAAGCTTTCTTT. Its protein product is CAARTRGRSEAFF.

This sequence joins TRBV5-5 and TRBJ2-3, with TRBD1 as a possible D gene (7 bases). Germline V gene data show CDR1 as SGHKS and CDR2 as YYEKEE (reference sequence). The ends were cut back, 4 bases at V and 5 bases at J, with 23 bases in the middle. This CDR3 region has 17 residues. The CDR3 here is CASSRGTVWDVRDTQYF. The CDR3 DNA sequence: TGTGCCAGCAGCCGGGGGACAGTCTGGGATGTAAGAGATACGCAGTATTTT.

This clone was observed once. The chain recombines TRBV9 with TRBJ2-2; 10 nucleotides align to TRBD1. This CDR3 contains 20 residues. Per germline, CDR1 SGDLS and CDR2 YYNGEE. The trim removed 3 bases at V and 2 bases at J, leaving 16 bases unmatched. The CDR3 is CASSDTGGQGPYFNTGELFF. As DNA, the CDR3 is TGTGCCAGCAGCGACACCGGGGGACAGGGGCCTTACTTCAACACCGGGGAGCTGTTTTTT.